The 18 T cell receptor beta chains given below trace back to one sample, sequenced in a study of blood T cell repertoires in COVID-19 (TCRdb year 2020). Libraries were made using the immunoSEQ multiplex PCR assay. As stored in TCRdb, this immuneACCESS dataset retains in-frame rearrangements with V and J assigned. A fraction of the clones does not appear; measured against another copy, unresolved V genes explain less than half of the discrepancy, and the remainder lacks a known reason. This sample lists more than 400,000 clones; 87% were detected once. Roughly 0.7% of the sample lies in the top ten. Input material: PBMCs or T cells enriched from blood (not recorded which). Receptors originate from a woman aged 18-29 years who had recovered from COVID-19.

Notes on this clone: Other nucleotide sequences from this sample produce the same CDR3. The chain employs TRBV6-5 and TRBJ1-4, with D perhaps TRBD1 (5 bases). Germline loops: CDR1 MNHEY, CDR2 SVGAGI. V lost 7 bases and J 4 bases, leaving 10 bases between the germline ends. This CDR3 has 13 residues. The CDR3 loop is CASTGLLNEKLFF. For the CDR3, the DNA is TGTGCCAGCACGGGACTCCTTAATGAAAAACTGTTTTTT.

The J gene is TRBJ1-2, the V gene TRBV6-5, with D uncertain. The ends were cut back, 6 bases at V and 8 bases at J, with 22 bases in the middle. This CDR3 has 15 amino acids. Germline V gives CDR1 MNHEY, CDR2 SVGAGI. CDR3 residues: CASSLFRGSPKGYTF. In DNA, the CDR3 is TGTGCCAGCAGCCTCTTCCGGGGAAGCCCTAAGGGCTACACCTTC.

Here the CDR3 reads CASRVYRGDTEAFF. As DNA, the CDR3 is TGTGCCAGCAGAGTTTACAGGGGCGACACTGAAGCTTTCTTT. The chain joins TRBV2 to TRBJ1-1; 7 bases fit TRBD1. This CDR3 has 14 residues. With 6 bases clipped from V and 3 bases from J, the junction kept 7 bases outside the gene matches. The germline V gene encodes CDR1 SNHLY and CDR2 FYNNEI. The full variable domain, its missing parts supplied by reference TRBV2 and TRBJ1-1, is EPEVTQTPSHQVTQMGQEVILRCVPISNHLYFYWYRQILGQKVEFLVSFYNNEISEKSEIFDDQFSVERPDGSNFTLKIRSTKLEDSAMYFCASRVYRGDTEAFFGQGTRLTVV.

This chain uses TRBV12-3 or TRBV12-4 with TRBJ1-2; no clear D. The CDR3 contains 10 residues. V lost 6 bases to trimming and J lost 12 bases, with 11 bases between them. The CDR3 DNA is TGTGCCAGCAGCCAGGCCTACGACACCTTC. Translation gives CASSQAYDTF.

The chain couples TRBV7-2 to TRBJ2-2, with TRBD2 matching 7 bases. J gave up 6 bases and V 1 base, and 2 bases lay outside the gene matches. The CDR3 totals 14 residues. The germline V gene encodes CDR1 SGHTA and CDR2 FQGNSA. This CDR3 reads CASSLDGGSGELFF. As DNA, the CDR3 is TGTGCCAGCAGCTTAGACGGGGGGTCCGGGGAGCTGTTTTTT.

The rearrangement uses TRBV19 and TRBJ2-2; D unclear. Germline V gene sequence: CDR1 LNHDA, CDR2 SQIVND (reference sequence). The CDR3 runs to 13 residues. Deletions cut 4 bases from V and 4 bases from J, with 7 bases between. CDR3 in DNA: TGTGCCAGTAGTAGGCCAGTCACCGGGGAGCTGTTTTTT. The encoded protein is CASSRPVTGELFF.

This rearrangement joins TRBV30 to TRBJ1-2; tentatively, D is TRBD1 (5 bases). The CDR3 has 14 residues. The germline V gene has CDR1 GTSNPN and CDR2 SVGIG (reference sequence). Trimming stripped 4 bases from V and 1 base from J, with 13 bases between. CDR3 sequence (DNA): TGTGCCTGGAAGAGCAGGGTTCTTAACTATGGCTACACCTTC. Amino acids: CAWKSRVLNYGYTF.

The CDR3 sequence: CASSPLIQGGRTYNEQFF. DNA of the CDR3: TGTGCCAGCAGCCCACTTATCCAAGGGGGCCGAACCTACAATGAGCAGTTCTTC. V usage is TRBV3-1 (or the pseudogene TRBV3-2) and J usage is TRBJ2-1; 7 positions agree with TRBD1. CDR1 LGHDT and CDR2 YNNKEL come from the germline V gene (reference sequence). The length of the CDR3 is 18 residues. The V gene end was trimmed by 4 bases and the J gene end by 2 bases; junction bases not matched to a gene: 14.

DNA of the CDR3: TGTGCCAGCAGTGACCGTCTCGGACAAATCACTGAAGCTTTCTTT. Encoded protein: CASSDRLGQITEAFF. The chain employs TRBV6-1 and TRBJ1-1; D possibly corresponds to TRBD1 (5 bases). Germline V gene sequence: CDR1 MNHNS, CDR2 SASEGT. The CDR3 covers 15 residues. V lost 3 bases and J 4 bases, leaving 15 bases between the germline ends.

The chain couples TRBV9 to TRBJ2-1; TRBD2 might be the D (7 bases). CDR1 is SGDLS, CDR2 YYNGEE, per germline. The V end was cut by 0 bases, the J end by 14 bases, with 15 bases between. The CDR3 is made up of 13 amino acids. CDR3 sequence: CASSVVAGAPEFF. For the CDR3, the DNA is TGTGCCAGCAGCGTAGTGGCGGGGGCCCCGGAGTTCTTC.

The chain uses TRBV6-5 and TRBJ1-1; D remains unclear. From germline, CDR1 is MNHEY and CDR2 SVGAGI. V was pared by 0 bases and J by 5 bases, with 10 bases between. This CDR3 is 14 amino acids long. The CDR3 DNA reads TGTGCCAGCAGTTACTCACCGAGGCGTACTGAAGCTTTCTTT. It specifies CASSYSPRRTEAFF.

The chain combines TRBV28 with TRBJ1-1; D not certain. CDR3 length: 15 residues. Trimming took 3 bases from V and 2 from J, leaving 13 bases between them. CDR1 MDHEN and CDR2 SYDVKM come from the germline V gene. DNA of the CDR3: TGTGCCAGCAGTTTGTTCCAGACATCTAACACTGAAGCTTTCTTT. Translated, it gives CASSLFQTSNTEAFF.

V usage is TRBV2 and J usage is TRBJ2-7; D might be TRBD2 (6 bases). This CDR3 has 14 residues. Germline V gene lookup returns CDR1 SNHLY and CDR2 FYNNEI. V lost 8 bases and J 3 bases, leaving 17 bases between the germline ends. The CDR3 is CASGGSGAYYEQYF. CDR3 coding DNA: TGTGCCAGCGGGGGGTCTGGGGCTTACTACGAGCAGTACTTC.

The chain links TRBV4-1 to TRBJ2-5; TRBD2 matches 8 bases. The trim removed 1 base at V and 5 bases at J, leaving 9 bases unmatched. This CDR3 is built from 16 residues. Germline CDR1 MGHRA, CDR2 YSYEKL. CDR3 DNA: TGCGCCAGCAGCCAAGTACCAGAGGCGGGGGGTGAGACCCAGTACTTC. This encodes CASSQVPEAGGETQYF.

The chain has TRBV2 and TRBJ2-3; TRBD2 is a possible D gene (7 bases). The germline gives CDR1 SNHLY, CDR2 FYNNEI. Trimming took off 9 bases at V and 2 bases at J, with 15 bases between the two ends. The CDR3 sequence is 14 residues long. The CDR3 bases are TGTGCCAGTGGAGGGAGGGGGACCACAGATACGCAGTATTTT. It is translated as CASGGRGTTDTQYF.

V and J are TRBV7-9 and TRBJ2-2; a possible D gene is TRBD2 (5 bases). This CDR3 is 15 amino acids long. Deletions cut 3 bases from V and 6 bases from J, with 14 bases between. CDR1 and CDR2 from the germline V gene are SEHNR and FQNEAQ (reference sequence). The CDR3 DNA is TGTGCCAGCAGCTTGACACGGGGTGTAGCCGGGGAGCTGTTTTTT. It encodes CASSLTRGVAGELFF. The variable domain in full, with the rest retrieved from reference TRBV7-9 and TRBJ2-2, is DTGVSQNPRHKITKRGQNVTFRCDPISEHNRLYWYRQTLGQGPEFLTYFQNEAQLEKSRLLSDRFSAERPKGSFSTLEIQRTEQGDSAMYLCASSLTRGVAGELFFGEGSRLTVL.

The genes are TRBV11-2 and TRBJ2-1, with 13 bases lining up with TRBD2. From germline, CDR1 is SGHAT and CDR2 FQNNGV. Losses at the gene ends were 5 bases for V and 8 bases for J; bases not matched to a gene: 6. The CDR3 is 15 residues long. CDR3 sequence (DNA): TGTGCCAGCAGCAGCGGGACTAGCGGGGTCCATGAGCAGTTCTTC. Translated: CASSSGTSGVHEQFF.

This chain links TRBV2 with TRBJ1-1, with TRBD1 matching over 9 bases. The germline gives CDR1 SNHLY, CDR2 FYNNEI. This CDR3 contains 15 residues. V was pared by 6 bases and J by 3 bases, with 8 bases of the junction left unmatched. In DNA, the CDR3 is TGTGCCAGCAGCTTCGCAAGGACAGGGGACACTGAAGCTTTCTTT. This translates into CASSFARTGDTEAFF.